The rows below give T cell receptor beta chains drawn from one sample of a study of Tregs in tolerant kidney transplant recipients. Assay: immunoSEQ multiplex PCR; the TCRdb copy retains only in-frame clones and omits some. The sample holds about 110,000 clones; nearly 90% are singletons and the top ten take 0.34%. Here the sequenced sample was CD4+ T cells from blood, taken before the transplant. These receptor sequences come from a human donor who received a combined kidney and bone marrow transplant. The conserved cysteine and the conserved F or W are not part of the CDR3 here. Fields, in order: V gene, CDR3 length, J gene, CDR3 protein.

TRBV6-6	11	TRBJ1-2	ASHRGINYGYT
TRBV5-1	13	TRBJ2-1	ASSYSDRVRNEQF
TRBV5-1	14	TRBJ2-6	ASSMGKTAGANVLT
TRBV5-1	12	TRBJ1-3	ASSLGVFGNTIY
TRBV7-9	15	TRBJ1-2	ASSSDWGHRYGYGYT
TRBV9	13	TRBJ2-7	ASSVGGSGTYEQY
TRBV4-1	17	TRBJ2-7	ASSQVGGRRREAPYEQY
TRBV7-2	12	TRBJ2-3	ASAQGDSTDTQY
TRBV6-5	12	TRBJ1-1	ASHKIPGGTEAF
TRBV28	12	TRBJ2-7	ASSLPGQNYEQY
TRBV7-9	10	TRBJ2-1	ASSRDFNEQF
TRBV2	9	TRBJ2-7	ASRKGAGQY
TRBV25-1	11	TRBJ1-1	ASGGQTYTEAF
TRBV5-1	13	TRBJ1-2	ASSHGTGSNYGYT
TRBV4-1	13	TRBJ2-7	ASSQDPGTSAEQY
TRBV29-1	13	TRBJ2-3	SAEGASGRGDTQY
TRBV5-1	16	TRBJ2-7	ASSQNPGQRRSSYEQY
TRBV30	9	TRBJ1-2	AWSLSSGYT
TRBV5-1	13	TRBJ2-7	ASSPSRQGGHEQY
TRBV7-9	10	TRBJ1-1	ASQPGFTEAF
TRBV29-1	13	TRBJ1-4	SVTDRGLGNEKLF
TRBV6-5	13	TRBJ1-1	ASSASTGGNTEAF
TRBV9	13	TRBJ2-1	ASSVETGTYNEQF
TRBV28	12	TRBJ2-1	ASSLAGVMNEQF
TRBV6-1	13	TRBJ1-2	ASSVGEGRAYGYT
TRBV28	13	TRBJ1-5	ASTPARGLGQPQH
TRBV5-6	15	TRBJ2-4	ASSLTRLAGSGNIQY
TRBV5-1	13	TRBJ2-1	ASSLGLASYNEQF
TRBV30	13	TRBJ1-1	AWRVFGTGIQGAF
TRBV7-7	12	TRBJ2-2	ASSLGTNTGELF
TRBV18	13	TRBJ2-7	ASSPLRQGSYEQY
TRBV19	11	TRBJ1-4	ASTSATNEKLF
TRBV6-1	12	TRBJ1-5	ASGTGGNHQPQH
TRBV6-6	10	TRBJ1-1	ASREGGTEAF
TRBV6-5	11	TRBJ1-1	ASSRTGVNEAF
TRBV7-9	13	TRBJ2-3	ASSLGGGRADTQY
TRBV7-2	15	TRBJ2-5	ASSLVASGTGGETQY
TRBV18	12	TRBJ2-1	ASSPTGHYNEQF
TRBV6-5	12	TRBJ2-5	ASSYTVPAGTQY
TRBV30	13	TRBJ1-3	AWRLAGGSGNTIY
TRBV11-1	17	TRBJ1-2	ASSFLTGGTTKPNYGYT
TRBV2	12	TRBJ2-3	ASRGDRGTDTQY
TRBV4-1	12	TRBJ2-7	ASSLPGQGPEQY
TRBV4-1	16	TRBJ2-3	ASSLAPPTSGSADTQY
TRBV20-1	8	TRBJ2-1	SASSHEQF
TRBV13	14	TRBJ2-1	ASRPARRVLYNEQF
TRBV30	13	TRBJ1-1	AWRFLDSANTEAF
TRBV10-1	11	TRBJ2-3	ASSESNQGTQY
TRBV5-4	9	TRBJ2-7	ASSFNYEQY
TRBV12-5	13	TRBJ1-1	ASGRGQGGNTEAF
TRBV18	13	TRBJ2-7	ASSPRQGLDYEQY
TRBV5-1	12	TRBJ1-6	ASSSDRVNSPLH
TRBV1	16	TRBJ1-5	TSSQDQVGAGTNQPQH
TRBV5-1	13	TRBJ2-7	ASSLAGGIPYEQY
TRBV15	14	TRBJ2-1	ATSRATSGGNNEQF
TRBV9	13	TRBJ2-3	ASSSQGARTDTQY
TRBV6-5	13	TRBJ2-5	ASSWRTGGQETQY
TRBV30	10	TRBJ1-2	AWGRGNSGYT